This T cell receptor (beta chain) emerged from a study of blood T cell repertoires in COVID-19. Turning to the study itself: Sources were T cells, B-cell-depleted T cells, or PBMCs; the material itself was cDNA or gDNA.

Original processing methods: Amplifying reference gene primers gave estimates of nucleated cell counts. TCRdb keeps only in-frame clones here, not all; method: immunoSEQ multiplex PCR. The DNA was the basis for D and trimming; V, J and clone size are from that table. The sample includes around 130,000 clones, more than 80% of them seen just once. V was shortened by 5 bases and J by 7 bases, with 18 bases between the two germline ends. Germline V gives CDR1 MNHEY, CDR2 SVGEGT. The CDR3 length is 15 residues. This receptor was identified in a human donor in a cohort sampled during active COVID-19. The chain couples TRBV6-2 or TRBV6-3 to TRBJ2-1; TRBD1 might be the D (5 bases). The sequenced material came from peripheral blood. The CDR3 region has the DNA TGTGCCAGCAGTGGGGCCGTAAGGGTAACTAATGAGCAGTTCTTC. Translation gives CASSGAVRVTNEQFF.